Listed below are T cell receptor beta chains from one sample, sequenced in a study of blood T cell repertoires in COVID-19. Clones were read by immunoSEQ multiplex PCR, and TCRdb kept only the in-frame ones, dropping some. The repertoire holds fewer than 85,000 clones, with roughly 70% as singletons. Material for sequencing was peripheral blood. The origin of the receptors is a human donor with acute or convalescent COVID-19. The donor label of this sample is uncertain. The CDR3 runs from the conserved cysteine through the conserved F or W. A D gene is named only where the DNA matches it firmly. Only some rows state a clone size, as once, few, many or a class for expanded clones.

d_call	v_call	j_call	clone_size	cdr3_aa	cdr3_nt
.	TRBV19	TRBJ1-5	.	CASINRGVGQPQHF	TGTGCCAGTATCAATCGGGGGGTCGGTCAGCCCCAGCATTTT
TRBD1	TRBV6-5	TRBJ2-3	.	CASMDRVTDTQYF	TGTGCCAGCATGGACAGGGTTACAGATACGCAGTATTTT
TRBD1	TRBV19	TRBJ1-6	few	CASSSPGQRNSPLHF	TGTGCCAGTAGCTCACCGGGACAGCGAAATTCACCCCTCCACTTT
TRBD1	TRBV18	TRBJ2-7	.	CASSPPVGQDRGLYEQYF	TGTGCCAGCTCACCGCCCGTCGGCCAGGACAGGGGTCTGTACGAGCAGTACTTC
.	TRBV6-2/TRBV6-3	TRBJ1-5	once	CASSYGRDQPQHF	TGTGCCAGCAGTTACGGGCGGGATCAGCCCCAGCATTTT
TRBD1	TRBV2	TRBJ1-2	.	CASRGQAYYGYTF	TGTGCCAGCAGGGGACAGGCCTACTATGGCTACACCTTC
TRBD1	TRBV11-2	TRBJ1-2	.	CASSRAGGAGYGYTF	TGTGCCAGCAGCCGCGCAGGGGGCGCGGGCTATGGCTACACCTTC
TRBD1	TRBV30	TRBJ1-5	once	CAWSVHTGVGNQPQHF	TGTGCCTGGAGTGTTCACACAGGGGTTGGGAATCAGCCCCAGCATTTT
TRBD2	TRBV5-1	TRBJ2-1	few	CASSLTSGGYNEQFF	TGCGCCAGCAGCTTGACTAGCGGGGGGTACAATGAGCAGTTCTTC
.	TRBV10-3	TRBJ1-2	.	CAISESNTRYTF	TGTGCCATCAGTGAGTCGAACACCCGCTACACCTTC
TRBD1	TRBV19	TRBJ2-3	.	CASSNRGTGGALDTQYF	TGTGCCAGTAGTAACCGGGGGACAGGGGGCGCGTTAGATACGCAGTATTTT
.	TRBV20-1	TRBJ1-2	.	CSASAGAVYGYTF	TGCAGTGCTAGTGCAGGGGCGGTCTATGGCTACACCTTC
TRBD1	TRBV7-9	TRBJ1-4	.	CASISGGGDEKLFF	TGTGCCAGCATCTCAGGGGGCGGCGATGAAAAACTGTTTTTT
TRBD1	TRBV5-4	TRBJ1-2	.	CASSPDRGHYGYTF	TGTGCCAGCAGCCCAGACAGGGGGCACTATGGCTACACCTTC
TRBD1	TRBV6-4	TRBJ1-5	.	CARLPGQEQPQHF	TGTGCCAGGCTACCGGGACAGGAGCAGCCCCAGCATTTT
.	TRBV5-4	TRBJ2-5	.	CASSLVAREAETQYF	TGTGCCAGCAGCTTGGTGGCCAGGGAGGCAGAGACCCAGTACTTC
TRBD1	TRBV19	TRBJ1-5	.	CASRQGDQPQHF	TGTGCCAGTCGACAGGGGGATCAGCCCCAGCATTTT
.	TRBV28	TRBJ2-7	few	CASSLLQGGHEQYF	TGTGCCAGCAGTTTACTTCAAGGAGGTCACGAGCAGTACTTC
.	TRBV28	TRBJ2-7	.	CASSFPRDSEQYF	TGTGCCAGCAGTTTCCCGAGAGACAGCGAGCAGTACTTC
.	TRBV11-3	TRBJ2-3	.	CASSLGQGSTDTQYF	TGTGCCAGCAGCTTAGGGCAGGGTAGCACAGATACGCAGTATTTT
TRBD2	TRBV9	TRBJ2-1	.	CASSTRTSGSNEQFF	TGTGCCAGCAGCACCCGGACTAGCGGGAGCAATGAGCAGTTCTTC
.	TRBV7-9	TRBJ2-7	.	CASSLIQGEQYF	TGTGCCAGCAGCTTAATACAGGGCGAGCAGTACTTC